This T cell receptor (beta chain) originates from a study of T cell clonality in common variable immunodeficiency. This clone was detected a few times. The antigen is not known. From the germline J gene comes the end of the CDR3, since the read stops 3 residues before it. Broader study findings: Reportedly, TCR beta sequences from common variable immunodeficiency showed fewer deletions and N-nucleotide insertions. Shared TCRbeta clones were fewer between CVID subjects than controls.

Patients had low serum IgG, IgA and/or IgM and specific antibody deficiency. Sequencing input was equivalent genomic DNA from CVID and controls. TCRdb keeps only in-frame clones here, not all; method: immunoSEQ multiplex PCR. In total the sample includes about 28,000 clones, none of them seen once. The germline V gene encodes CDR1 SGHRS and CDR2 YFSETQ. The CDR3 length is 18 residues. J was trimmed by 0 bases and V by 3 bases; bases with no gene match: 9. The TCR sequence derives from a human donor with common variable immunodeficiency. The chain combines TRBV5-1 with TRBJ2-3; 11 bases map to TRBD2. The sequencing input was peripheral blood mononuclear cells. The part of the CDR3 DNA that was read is TGCGCCAGCAGCTCCCGACTAGCGGGGTTTACTAGCACAGATACG. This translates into CASSSRLAGFTSTDT. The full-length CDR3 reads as CASSSRLAGFTSTDTQYF. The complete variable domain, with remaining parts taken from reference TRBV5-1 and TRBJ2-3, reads KAGVTQTPRYLIKTRGQQVTLSCSPISGHRSVSWYQQTPGQGLQFLFEYFSETQRNKGNFPGRFSGRQFSNSRSEMNVSTLELGDSALYLCASSSRLAGFTSTDTQYFGPGTRLTVL.